This T cell receptor beta chain was recovered during a study of PD-1 blockade in classical Hodgkin lymphoma. Libraries were prepared by immunoSEQ multiplex PCR; TCRdb keeps only in-frame clonotypes and omits some of them. The sample contains around 42,000 clones, approximately 70% of which appear only once. Germline CDR1 is MNHNS and CDR2 is SASEGT. The trim removed 1 base at V and 0 bases at J, leaving 5 bases unmatched. This CDR3 comprises 18 residues. As to this clone: The antigen is undetermined.

General observations from the study: Repertoire differences lack defined causes, possibly disease activity or prior therapy. Newly diagnosed patients were reported to exhibit reduced baseline TCR diversity relative to healthy donors. Later analyses included only patients treated at least 1 year post-ASCT.

Patients all relapsed after autologous stem cell transplantation, and there was variation in brentuximab vedotin exposure. When best responses were assessed, they were complete response, partial response or progressive disease. The sequence was obtained from a human donor with classical Hodgkin lymphoma. The material was peripheral blood mononuclear cells (PBMCs), obtained at baseline. V usage is TRBV6-1 and J usage is TRBJ2-4; TRBD2 matches 11 bases. The CDR3 bases are TGTGCCAGCAGTGAAGTCATAGCGGGGGGGCTAGCCAAAAACATTCAGTACTTC. Protein: CASSEVIAGGLAKNIQYF.